This is a list of T cell receptor beta chains from one sample in a study of human T cells and chemical hapten exposure. TCRdb recomputed calls from the RACE reads with MiXCR, one row per CDR3 protein. Found here are tens of thousands of distinct CDR3 sequences, roughly 7.6% of them singletons; the top ten hold over 1%. Sequences were derived from whole blood, sampled in connection with sensitization to the hapten diphenylcyclopropenone (DPC). These receptors were obtained from a woman aged 50 to 60 with alopecia areata. Some clones in this sample may be carry-over from other donors' samples. The CDR3 runs from the conserved cysteine through the conserved F or W. D genes are given only for firm matches. Size values are once, few and many counts, or a class for expanded clones, and some rows have none.

clone_size	j_call	d_call	v_call	cdr3_nt	cdr3_aa
few	TRBJ2-7	-	TRBV5-6	TGTGCCAGCAGCTTGGATTATTACGAGCAGTACTTC	CASSLDYYEQYF
many	TRBJ1-5	TRBD1	TRBV10-2	TGCGCCAGCAGGGGACAGCAGGCTGCAGGGCCCCAGCATTTT	CASRGQQAAGPQHF
few	TRBJ2-5	TRBD1	TRBV5-1	TGCGCCAGCAATAGACAGGGGACTGAGACCCAGTACTTC	CASNRQGTETQYF
many	TRBJ1-3	TRBD1	TRBV7-9	TGTGCCAGCAGCCCCGACAGGGTCGGAAACACCATATATTTT	CASSPDRVGNTIYF
many	TRBJ2-7	-	TRBV6-5	TGTGCCAGCAGTCTCGGGAACTCCTACGAGCAGTACTTC	CASSLGNSYEQYF
-	TRBJ1-5	-	TRBV29-1	TGCAGCGTACAGTGGGGCAATCAGCCCCAGCATTTT	CSVQWGNQPQHF
many	TRBJ2-3	TRBD2	TRBV7-6	TGTGCCAGCAGCTTAGCGGGAACTAGCGGGAGGGCCTACCCAGATACGCAGTATTTT	CASSLAGTSGRAYPDTQYF
many	TRBJ1-2	TRBD1	TRBV29-1	TGCAGCATAGGGACAGGGGACTATGGCTACACCTTC	CSIGTGDYGYTF
many	TRBJ2-2	-	TRBV12-3/TRBV12-4	TGTGCCAGCAGTAGGCCCCTGGGTGCCGGGGAGCTGTTTTTT	CASSRPLGAGELFF
many	TRBJ1-5	-	TRBV18	TGTGCCAGCTCACCAGCCCTATCGGGGGGCAATCAGCCCCAGCATTTT	CASSPALSGGNQPQHF
-	TRBJ2-3	-	TRBV7-9	TGTGCCAGCAGCCTCACCCTGAATACGCAGTATTTT	CASSLTLNTQYF